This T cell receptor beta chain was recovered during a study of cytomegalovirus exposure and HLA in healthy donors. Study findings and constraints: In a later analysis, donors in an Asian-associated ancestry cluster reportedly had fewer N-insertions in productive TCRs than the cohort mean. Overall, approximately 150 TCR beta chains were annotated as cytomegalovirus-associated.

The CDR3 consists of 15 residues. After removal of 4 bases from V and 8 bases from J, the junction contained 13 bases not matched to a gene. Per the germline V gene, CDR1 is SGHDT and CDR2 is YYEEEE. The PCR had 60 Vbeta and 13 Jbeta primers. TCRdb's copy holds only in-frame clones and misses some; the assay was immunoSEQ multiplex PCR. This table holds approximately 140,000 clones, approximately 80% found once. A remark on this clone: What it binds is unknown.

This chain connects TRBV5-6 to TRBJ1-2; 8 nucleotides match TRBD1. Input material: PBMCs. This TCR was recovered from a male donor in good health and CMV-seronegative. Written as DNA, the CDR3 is TGTGCCAGCAGCCCGTTGACAGGGGAGGCTAGCGGCTACACCTTC. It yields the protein CASSPLTGEASGYTF.